This TCR beta chain was obtained from a study of T cells in Graves' hyperthyroidism and ophthalmopathy. Amplification of TCR beta CDR3 regions used RNA as the template. TCR CDR3 underwent first-round RT-PCR with the HTBI primer set. MiXCR was run by TCRdb on the multiplex PCR reads, yielding one entry per CDR3 protein. The sample yields around 690,000 distinct CDR3 sequences, around 16% seen once. This clonotype was found many times. The CDR3 has 16 amino acids. Germline V gene data show CDR1 as SGHTA and CDR2 as FQGTGA. Trimming took 5 bases from V and 5 from J, leaving 22 bases between them. This clonotype was sampled from a man aged 45 to 65 with Graves' hyperthyroidism. J is TRBJ2-7 and V is TRBV7-3; D assignment may be TRBD1 or TRBD2 (5 bases each). Sequencing used blood. The CDR3: CASSEYGTSLPNEQYF. The CDR3 region has the DNA TGTGCCAGCAGCGAATACGGGACCAGCCTTCCCAACGAGCAGTACTTC.